This T cell receptor (beta chain) is drawn from a study of T cells after yellow fever vaccination. The study, taken as a whole, reports: Researchers cautioned that FACS-sorted repertoires could harbor abundant clonotypes contaminating from the bulk population.

This clonotype appeared many times. Antigen: not known. TCRdb processed the 5' RACE reads anew with MiXCR; each CDR3 protein has one entry. The sample consists of under 700,000 distinct CDR3 sequences, about a sixth of them appearing once. After removal of 5 bases from V and 5 bases from J, the junction contained 10 bases not matched to a gene. CDR1 and CDR2 from the germline V gene are SGHKS and YYEKEE (reference sequence). The CDR3 consists of 14 residues. The chain joins TRBV5-5 to TRBJ2-7; 7 bases match TRBD1. The TCR sequence derives from a man between 18 and 35 years old who received the YFV17D yellow fever vaccine. This sample comprised PBMCs, obtained 5 days after the first yellow fever vaccination. CDR3 sequence reads: CASSFSGTANEQYV. CDR3 DNA sequence: TGTGCCAGCAGTTTTTCCGGGACAGCGAACGAGCAGTACGTC.